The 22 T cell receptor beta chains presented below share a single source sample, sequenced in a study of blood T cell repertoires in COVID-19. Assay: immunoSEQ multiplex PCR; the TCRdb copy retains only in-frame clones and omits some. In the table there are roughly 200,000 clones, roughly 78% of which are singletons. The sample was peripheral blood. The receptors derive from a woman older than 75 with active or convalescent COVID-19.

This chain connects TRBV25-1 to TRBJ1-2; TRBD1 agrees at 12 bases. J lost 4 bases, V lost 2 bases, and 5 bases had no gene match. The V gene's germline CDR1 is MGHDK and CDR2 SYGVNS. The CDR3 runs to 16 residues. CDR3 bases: TGTGCCAGCAGTGAAGGGACAGGGGGCGCCGGCTATGGCTACACCTTC. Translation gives CASSEGTGGAGYGYTF.

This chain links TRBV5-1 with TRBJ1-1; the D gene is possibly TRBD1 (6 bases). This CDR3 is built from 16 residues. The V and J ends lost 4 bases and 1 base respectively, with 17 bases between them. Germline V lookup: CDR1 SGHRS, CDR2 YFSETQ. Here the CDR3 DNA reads TGCGCCAGCAGCCAGGGACACGCTGTCCCGAACACTGAAGCTTTCTTT. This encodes CASSQGHAVPNTEAFF. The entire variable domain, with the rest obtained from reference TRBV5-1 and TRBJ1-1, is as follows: KAGVTQTPRYLIKTRGQQVTLSCSPISGHRSVSWYQQTPGQGLQFLFEYFSETQRNKGNFPGRFSGRQFSNSRSEMNVSTLELGDSALYLCASSQGHAVPNTEAFFGQGTRLTVV.

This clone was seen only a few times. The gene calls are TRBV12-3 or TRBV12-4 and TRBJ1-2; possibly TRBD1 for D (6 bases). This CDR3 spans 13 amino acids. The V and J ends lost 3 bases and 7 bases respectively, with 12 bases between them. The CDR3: CASSFGRGFGYTF. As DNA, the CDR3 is TGTGCCAGCAGTTTCGGCAGGGGCTTTGGCTACACCTTC.

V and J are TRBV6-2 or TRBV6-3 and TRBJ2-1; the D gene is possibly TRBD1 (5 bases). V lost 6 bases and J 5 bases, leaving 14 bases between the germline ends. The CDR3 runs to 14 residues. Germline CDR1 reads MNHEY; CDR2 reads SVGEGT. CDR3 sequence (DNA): TGTGCCAGCAGCAGCCGTAGGGGAAACAATGAGCAGTTCTTC. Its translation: CASSSRRGNNEQFF.

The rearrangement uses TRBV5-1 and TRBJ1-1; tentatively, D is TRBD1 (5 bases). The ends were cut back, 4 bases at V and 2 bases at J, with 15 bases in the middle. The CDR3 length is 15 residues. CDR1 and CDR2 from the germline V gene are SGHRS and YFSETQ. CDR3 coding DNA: TGCGCCAGCAGCCCCTCCGGGGGAACCAACACTGAAGCTTTCTTT. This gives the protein CASSPSGGTNTEAFF. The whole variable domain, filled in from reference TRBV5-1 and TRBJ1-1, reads KAGVTQTPRYLIKTRGQQVTLSCSPISGHRSVSWYQQTPGQGLQFLFEYFSETQRNKGNFPGRFSGRQFSNSRSEMNVSTLELGDSALYLCASSPSGGTNTEAFFGQGTRLTVV.

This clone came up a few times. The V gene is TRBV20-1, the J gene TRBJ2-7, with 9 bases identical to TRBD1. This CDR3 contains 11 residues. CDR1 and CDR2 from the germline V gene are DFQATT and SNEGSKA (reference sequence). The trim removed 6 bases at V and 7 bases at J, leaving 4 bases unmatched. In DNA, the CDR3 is TGCAGTGCGGGACAGGGAACGGAGCAGTACTTC. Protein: CSAGQGTEQYF.

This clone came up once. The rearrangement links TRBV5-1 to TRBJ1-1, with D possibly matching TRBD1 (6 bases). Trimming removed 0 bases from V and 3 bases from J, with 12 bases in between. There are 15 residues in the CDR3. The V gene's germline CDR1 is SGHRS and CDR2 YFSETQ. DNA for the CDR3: TGCGCCAGCAGCTTGGAAGGGCAGGGGTACACTGAAGCTTTCTTT. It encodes CASSLEGQGYTEAFF.

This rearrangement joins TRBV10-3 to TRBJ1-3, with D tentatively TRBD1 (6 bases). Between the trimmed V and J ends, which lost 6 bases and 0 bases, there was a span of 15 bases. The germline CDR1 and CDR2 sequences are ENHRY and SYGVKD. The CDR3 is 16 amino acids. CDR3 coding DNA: TGTGCCATCAGCCCTACAGGGCCCAACTCTGGAAACACCATATATTTT. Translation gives CAISPTGPNSGNTIYF.

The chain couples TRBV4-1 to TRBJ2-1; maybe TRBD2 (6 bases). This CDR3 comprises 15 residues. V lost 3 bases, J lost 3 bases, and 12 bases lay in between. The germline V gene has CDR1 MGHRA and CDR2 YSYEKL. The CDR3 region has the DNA TGCGCCAGCAGCCACCGGGGGACCGACTACAATGAGCAGTTCTTC. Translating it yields CASSHRGTDYNEQFF.

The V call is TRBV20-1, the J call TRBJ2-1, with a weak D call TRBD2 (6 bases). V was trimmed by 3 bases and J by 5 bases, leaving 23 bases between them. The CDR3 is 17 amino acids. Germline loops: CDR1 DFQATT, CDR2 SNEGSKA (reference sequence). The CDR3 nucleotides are TGCAGTGCTAGTCCTGCTCGGCTAGCGATTAGGGACAATGAGCAGTTCTTC. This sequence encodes CSASPARLAIRDNEQFF.

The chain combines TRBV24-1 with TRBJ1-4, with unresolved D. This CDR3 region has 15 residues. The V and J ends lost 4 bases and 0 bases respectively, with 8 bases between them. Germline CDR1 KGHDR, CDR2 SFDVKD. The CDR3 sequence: CATSDHEATNEKLFF. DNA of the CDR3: TGTGCCACCAGTGACCATGAGGCAACTAATGAAAAACTGTTTTTT.

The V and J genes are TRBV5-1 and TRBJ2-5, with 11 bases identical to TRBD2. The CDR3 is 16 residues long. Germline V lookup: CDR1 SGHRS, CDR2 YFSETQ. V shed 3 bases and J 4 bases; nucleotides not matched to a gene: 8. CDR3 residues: CASSSAPLAGVETQYF. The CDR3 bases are TGCGCCAGCAGCTCCGCACCACTAGCGGGGGTAGAGACCCAGTACTTC.

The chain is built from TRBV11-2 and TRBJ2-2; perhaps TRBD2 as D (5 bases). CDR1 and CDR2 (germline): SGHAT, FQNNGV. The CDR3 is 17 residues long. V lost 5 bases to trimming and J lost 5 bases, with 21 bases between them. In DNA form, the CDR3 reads TGTGCCAGCAGCCCAAGTTCAGATTTTCGGGATACCGGGGAGCTGTTTTTT. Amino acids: CASSPSSDFRDTGELFF.

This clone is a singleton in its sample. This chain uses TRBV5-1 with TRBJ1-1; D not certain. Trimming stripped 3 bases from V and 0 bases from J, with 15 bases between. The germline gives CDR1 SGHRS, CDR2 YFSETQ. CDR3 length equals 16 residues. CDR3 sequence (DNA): TGCGCCAGCAGCTCCGAGCGGAATACACTGAACACTGAAGCTTTCTTT. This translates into CASSSERNTLNTEAFF.

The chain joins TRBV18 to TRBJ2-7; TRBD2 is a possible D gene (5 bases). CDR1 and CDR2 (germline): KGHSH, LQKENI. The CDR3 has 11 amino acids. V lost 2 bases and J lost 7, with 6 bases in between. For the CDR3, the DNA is TGTGCCAGCTCACCAGGGGAGGAGCAGTACTTC. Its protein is CASSPGEEQYF. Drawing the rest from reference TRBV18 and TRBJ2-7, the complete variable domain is NAGVMQNPRHLVRRRGQEARLRCSPMKGHSHVYWYRQLPEEGLKFMVYLQKENIIDESGMPKERFSAEFPKEGPSILRIQQVVRGDSAAYFCASSPGEEQYFGPGTRLTVT.

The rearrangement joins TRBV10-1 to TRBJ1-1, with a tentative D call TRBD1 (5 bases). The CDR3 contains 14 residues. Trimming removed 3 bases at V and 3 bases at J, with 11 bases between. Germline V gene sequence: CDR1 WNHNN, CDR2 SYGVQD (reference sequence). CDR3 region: CASSDGAGDTEAFF. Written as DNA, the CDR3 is TGCGCCAGCAGTGACGGGGCGGGGGACACTGAAGCTTTCTTT.

The CDR3 here is CASSIVQGLNTEAFF. As DNA, the CDR3 is TGTGCCAGTAGTATAGTTCAGGGCTTGAACACTGAAGCTTTCTTT. V is TRBV19 and J is TRBJ1-1; D is perhaps TRBD1 (5 bases). Trimming removed 1 base at V and 0 bases at J, with 9 bases between. The germline CDR1 and CDR2 sequences are LNHDA and SQIVND (reference sequence). The CDR3 sequence is 15 residues long.

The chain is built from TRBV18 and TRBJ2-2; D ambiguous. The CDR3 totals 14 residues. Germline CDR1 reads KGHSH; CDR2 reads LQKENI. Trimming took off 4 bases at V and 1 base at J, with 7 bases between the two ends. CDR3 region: CASSLQKNTGELFF. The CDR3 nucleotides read TGTGCCAGCTCACTCCAGAAGAACACCGGGGAGCTGTTTTTT.

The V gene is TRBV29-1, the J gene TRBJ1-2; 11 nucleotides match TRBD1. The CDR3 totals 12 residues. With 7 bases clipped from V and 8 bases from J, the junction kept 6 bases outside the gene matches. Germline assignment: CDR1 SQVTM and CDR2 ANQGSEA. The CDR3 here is CSGGQGAEGYTF. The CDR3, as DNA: TGCAGCGGTGGACAGGGGGCGGAAGGCTACACCTTC.

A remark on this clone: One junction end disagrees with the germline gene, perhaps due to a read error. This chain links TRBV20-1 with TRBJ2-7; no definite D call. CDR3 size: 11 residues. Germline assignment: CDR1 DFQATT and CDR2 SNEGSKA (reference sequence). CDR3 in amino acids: CSARDRLGQYF. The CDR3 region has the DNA TGCAGTGCGAGAGATCGCCTAGGGCAGTACTTC.

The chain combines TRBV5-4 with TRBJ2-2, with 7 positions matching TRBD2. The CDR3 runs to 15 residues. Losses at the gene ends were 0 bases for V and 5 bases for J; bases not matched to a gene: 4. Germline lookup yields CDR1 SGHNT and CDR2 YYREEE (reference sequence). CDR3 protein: CASSLDQGGTGELFF. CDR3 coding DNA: TGTGCCAGCAGCTTGGACCAGGGAGGGACCGGGGAGCTGTTTTTT.

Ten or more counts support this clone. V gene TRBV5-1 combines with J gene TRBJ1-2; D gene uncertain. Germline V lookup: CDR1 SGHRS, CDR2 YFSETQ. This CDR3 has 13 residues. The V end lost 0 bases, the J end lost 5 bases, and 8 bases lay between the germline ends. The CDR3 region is CASSLDSWYGYTF. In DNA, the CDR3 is TGCGCCAGCAGCTTGGACTCGTGGTATGGCTACACCTTC.